This TCR beta chain was obtained from a study of blood T cells in healthy people across ages. Whole-study results and caveats: Naive CD4+ cell counts and diversity both ran higher in long-lived than in aged donors. Percentage of naive T cells showed a strong correlation with TCR beta diversity.

This clonotype has a handful of counts. The antigen is unknown. A J-beta primer mix and a sample-barcoded 5' primer were used in a second PCR of about 7 to 12 cycles. Every cDNA molecule bore a tag from a template-switch adaptor containing 12 random nucleotides. TCRdb ran MiXCR on the 5' RACE reads and lists one entry per CDR3 protein. The sample has roughly 700,000 distinct CDR3 sequences, over 45% seen once; the top ten hold approximately 32%. This clonotype was obtained from a woman aged 55 to 70 in good health. Source material: blood.

This chain's CDR3 is CASSSHGETQYF. CDR3 nucleotide sequence: TGTGCCAGCAGCTCTCACGGGGAGACCCAGTACTTC. This chain uses TRBV7-9 with TRBJ2-5; no reliable D call. Germline assignment: CDR1 SEHNR and CDR2 FQNEAQ (reference sequence). Trimming shortened V by 4 bases and J by 5 bases, and 8 bases separated the two germline ends. This CDR3 comprises 12 residues.